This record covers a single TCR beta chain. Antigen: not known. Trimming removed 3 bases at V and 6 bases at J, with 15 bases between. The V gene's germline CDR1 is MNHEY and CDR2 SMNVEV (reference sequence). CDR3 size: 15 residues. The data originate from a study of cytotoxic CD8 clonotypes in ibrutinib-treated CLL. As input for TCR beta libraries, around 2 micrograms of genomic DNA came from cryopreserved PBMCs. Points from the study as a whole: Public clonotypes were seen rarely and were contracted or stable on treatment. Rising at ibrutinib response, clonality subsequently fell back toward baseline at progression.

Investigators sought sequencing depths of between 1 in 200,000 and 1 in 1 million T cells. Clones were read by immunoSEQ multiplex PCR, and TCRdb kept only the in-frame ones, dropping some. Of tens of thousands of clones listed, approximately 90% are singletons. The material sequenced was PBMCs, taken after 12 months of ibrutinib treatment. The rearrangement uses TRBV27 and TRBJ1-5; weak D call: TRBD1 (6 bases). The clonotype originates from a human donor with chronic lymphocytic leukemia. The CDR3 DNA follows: TGTGCCAGCAGTTTTGTGGGGGCGCAGGGTCAGCCCCAGCATTTT. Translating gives CASSFVGAQGQPQHF.